This T cell receptor beta chain was recorded in a study of T cell responses to AZD1222 COVID-19 vaccine. Assay used: immunoSEQ multiplex PCR; TCRdb lists only in-frame clones, some missing. The sample carries 100,000 to 150,000 clones, approximately 91% recorded once. V lost 3 bases, J lost 3 bases, and 11 bases lay in between. There are 14 residues in the CDR3. The germline CDR1 and CDR2 sequences are LGHDT and YNNKEL (reference sequence). The sequence was obtained from an adult who received the AZD1222 COVID-19 vaccine. The chain recombines TRBV3-1 (or the pseudogene TRBV3-2) with TRBJ1-1, with D possibly matching TRBD1 (6 bases). The material was peripheral blood, obtained 28 days after the second AZD1222 dose. The CDR3 DNA reads TGTGCCAGCAGCCAGTTTGGGGGCGACACTGAAGCTTTCTTT. Translated, it gives CASSQFGGDTEAFF.